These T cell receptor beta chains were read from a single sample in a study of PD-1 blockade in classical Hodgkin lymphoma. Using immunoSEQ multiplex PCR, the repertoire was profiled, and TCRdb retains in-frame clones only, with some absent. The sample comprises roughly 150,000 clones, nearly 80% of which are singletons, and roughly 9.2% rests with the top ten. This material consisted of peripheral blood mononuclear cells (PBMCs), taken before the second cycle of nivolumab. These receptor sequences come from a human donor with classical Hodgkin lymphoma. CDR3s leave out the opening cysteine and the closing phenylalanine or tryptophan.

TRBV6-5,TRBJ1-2,ASSYGGYYGYT
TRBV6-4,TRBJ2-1,ASSEQGGPYNEQF
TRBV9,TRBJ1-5,ASSVTGSQPQH
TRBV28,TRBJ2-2,ASSFGVWSLAQTNTGELF
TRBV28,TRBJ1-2,ASTLRNSGYDGYT
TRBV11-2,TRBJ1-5,ASSSEENQPQH
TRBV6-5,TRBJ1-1,ASSGPPPGTEAF
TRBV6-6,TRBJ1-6,ASSYSTRRDSPLH
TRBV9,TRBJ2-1,ASSPRGSYNEQF
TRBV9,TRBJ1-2,ASSGQGNYGYT
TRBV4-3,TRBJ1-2,ASSQDFGGGGYGYT
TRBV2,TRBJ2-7,ASSEGTGGGRQY
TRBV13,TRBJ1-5,ASSLNRNQPQH
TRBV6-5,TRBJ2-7,ASSRRNYEQY
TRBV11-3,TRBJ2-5,ASSLVGQRETQY
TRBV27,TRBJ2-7,ASSLPSGVEQY
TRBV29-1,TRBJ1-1,SVGGRMNTEAF
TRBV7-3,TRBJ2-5,ASSPGLGETQY
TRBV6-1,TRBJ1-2,ASSESTGDYGYT
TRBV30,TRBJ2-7,AWSSSVSYEQY
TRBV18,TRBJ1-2,ASSPPNSFDGYT
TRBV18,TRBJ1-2,ASSPLAQNYGYT
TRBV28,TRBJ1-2,ASRAQGFYGYT
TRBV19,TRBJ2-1,ASRGQGSYNEQF
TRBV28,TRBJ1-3,ASSSLRAGNTIY
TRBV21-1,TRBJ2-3,ASSIRLAGGSDTQY
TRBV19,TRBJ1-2,ASYQNYGYT
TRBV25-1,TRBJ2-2,ASSDRGGGELF
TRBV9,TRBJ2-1,ASSVAGIGGLYNEQF
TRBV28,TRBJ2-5,ASSYRLAGGETQY
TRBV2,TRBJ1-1,ASTLGQHNTEAF
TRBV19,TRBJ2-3,ASSSRGLAGGDTQY
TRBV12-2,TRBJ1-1,ASRLGTVTEAF
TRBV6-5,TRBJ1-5,ASRLQGGNQPQH
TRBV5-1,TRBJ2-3,ASSLQGSTDTQY
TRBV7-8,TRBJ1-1,ASSHYQTGVTEAF
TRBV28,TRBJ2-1,ASRVGTHSYNEQF
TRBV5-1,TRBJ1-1,ASSLGRGGGNTEAF
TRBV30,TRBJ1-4,AWSVRQGAKTNEKLF
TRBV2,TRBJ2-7,ASSASTSRLYEQY
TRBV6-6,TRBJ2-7,ASSYQLSYEQY
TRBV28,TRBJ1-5,ASSLGGKGQPQH
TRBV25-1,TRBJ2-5,ASSEVAGGLETQY
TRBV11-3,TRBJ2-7,ASSLGHQVGYEQY
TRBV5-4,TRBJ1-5,ASSRGQGNTQPQH
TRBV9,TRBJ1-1,ASSVEDQGTEAF
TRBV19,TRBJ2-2,ASTWDTGELF
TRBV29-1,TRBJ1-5,SVAGPGGNQPQH
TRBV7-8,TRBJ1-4,ASRPGHAGRGEKLF
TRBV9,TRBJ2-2,ASSPRTGYTGELF
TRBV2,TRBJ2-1,ASGYNEQF
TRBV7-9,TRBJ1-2,ASSLDNWSDGYT